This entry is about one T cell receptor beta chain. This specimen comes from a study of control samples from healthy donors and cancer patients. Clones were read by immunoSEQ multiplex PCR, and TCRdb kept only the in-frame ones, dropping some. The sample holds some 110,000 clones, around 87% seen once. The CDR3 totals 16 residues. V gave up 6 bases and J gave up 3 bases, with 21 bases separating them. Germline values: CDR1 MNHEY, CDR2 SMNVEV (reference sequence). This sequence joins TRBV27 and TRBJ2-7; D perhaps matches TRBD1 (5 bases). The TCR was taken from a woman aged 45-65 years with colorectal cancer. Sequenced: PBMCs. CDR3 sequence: CASRSVPTGQVYEQYF. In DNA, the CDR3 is TGTGCCAGCAGGTCAGTCCCCACAGGACAAGTCTACGAGCAGTACTTC.